The rows below give T cell receptor beta chains drawn from one sample of a study of T cells in Graves' hyperthyroidism and ophthalmopathy. TCRdb passed the multiplex PCR reads through MiXCR, listing each CDR3 protein once. Among about 590,000 distinct CDR3 sequences, more than 15% were seen once, and the ten largest hold about 7%. The specimen sequenced was blood. The origin of the receptors is a young woman with Graves' hyperthyroidism. Each CDR3 is given with its conserved first and last residue. The D gene is left open where the match is weak. The size field is filled for only some rows; it gives once, few, many or a size class.

V	J	size	D	CDR3
TRBV29-1	TRBJ1-1	-	-	CSPSLDGVNTEAFF
TRBV5-1	TRBJ1-2	many	-	CASSSLDLTTPARGYTF
TRBV18	TRBJ2-2	few	-	CASSPGSTGELFF
TRBV12-3/TRBV12-4	TRBJ2-1	many	TRBD2	CASSLTSGSGNEQFF
TRBV30	TRBJ1-6	-	TRBD1	CAWSGSGTVNSPLHF
TRBV4-1	TRBJ1-5	few	-	CASSQPGKGSNQPQHF
TRBV28	TRBJ2-5	many	-	CASSLWPGNQETQYF
TRBV11-2	TRBJ1-6	-	-	CASSLEISSSPLHF
TRBV4-1	TRBJ2-2	-	-	CASSQVISYITTGELFF
TRBV6-2/TRBV6-3	TRBJ2-2	few	TRBD2	CASTQTGLANTGELFF
TRBV20-1	TRBJ2-7	few	TRBD2	CSAVGTSGTEQYF
TRBV28	TRBJ2-1	-	TRBD2	CASSHLAGGNEQFF
TRBV5-1	TRBJ2-1	many	TRBD2	CASSFSGREDEQFF
TRBV19	TRBJ2-1	-	TRBD1	CASSRTPGQGGVQFF
TRBV10-3	TRBJ1-1	few	-	CAISDFAEGEAFF
TRBV28	TRBJ2-3	few	TRBD2	CASSRLAEEADTQYF
TRBV11-2	TRBJ1-1	-	-	CASSQGINTEAFF
TRBV7-9	TRBJ2-5	-	-	CASSLEAGNQETQYF
TRBV11-2	TRBJ2-3	many	-	CASSLGFNVKADTQYF
TRBV7-6	TRBJ2-5	many	-	CASRPEISGRETQYF
TRBV11-2	TRBJ2-1	many	TRBD1	CASSPRDSLNEQFF
TRBV20-1	TRBJ1-5	many	TRBD1	CSAHRTGGGNQPQHF
TRBV16	TRBJ2-7	-	-	CASSQRRYRAWSYEQYF
TRBV6-6	TRBJ2-1	many	TRBD2	CASSYVPPSTSGHNEQFF
TRBV6-1	TRBJ2-7	-	TRBD1	CASSSLYRTGGEEQYF
TRBV7-8	TRBJ2-1	many	-	CASSVQGTTSNEQFF
TRBV28	TRBJ2-4	many	-	CASSPNHDPKENIQYF
TRBV25-1	TRBJ1-1	few	TRBD1	CASSESWTGKTEAFF
TRBV27	TRBJ2-1	many	-	CASSSRGFVGKSEQFF
TRBV28	TRBJ2-7	many	TRBD1	CASREKDRAEQYF
TRBV5-1	TRBJ1-1	-	-	CASSLGYGDPENTEAFF
TRBV7-2	TRBJ2-7	many	TRBD2	CASSLEGWLAGGWEQYF
TRBV7-3	TRBJ2-3	many	TRBD2	CASSLTKTSGRVGIDTQYF
TRBV20-1	TRBJ2-7	-	-	CSASEWDAYPGEQYF
TRBV27	TRBJ2-2	-	-	CATANMGRGPITGELFF
TRBV20-1	TRBJ1-1	many	-	CSARPILRGNTEAFF
TRBV15	TRBJ2-1	few	TRBD1	CATRRRWTGGNSYNEQFF
TRBV5-1	TRBJ2-2	few	-	CASSYTSTRDFGTGELFF
TRBV18	TRBJ2-5	-	TRBD1	CASSPGTVKETQYF